Presented here are 14 T cell receptor beta chains from one specimen sequenced in a study of T cell responses to AZD1222 COVID-19 vaccine. The protocol was immunoSEQ multiplex PCR, while the TCRdb copy is restricted to in-frame clones and leaves out a portion. The sample carries about 130,000 clones, 70% to 90% recorded once. Material: peripheral blood, obtained on day 0 of AZD1222 vaccination. The origin of the receptors is an adult in good health.

V gene TRBV18 combines with J gene TRBJ2-2, with a weak D call TRBD1 (6 bases). Per the germline V gene, CDR1 is KGHSH and CDR2 is LQKENI. The CDR3 spans 14 residues. The ends were cut back, 6 bases at V and 1 base at J, with 9 bases in the middle. CDR3 nucleotides: TGTGCCAGCTCCGACAGGCAGAACACCGGGGAGCTGTTTTTT. Protein: CASSDRQNTGELFF.

The rearrangement joins TRBV28 to TRBJ2-5, with TRBD1 matching 7 bases. The V gene end was trimmed by 2 bases and the J gene end by 6 bases; junction bases not matched to a gene: 6. CDR1 and CDR2 from the germline V gene are MDHEN and SYDVKM. The CDR3 is 14 amino acids. This CDR3 reads CASSLRGGRKTQYF. DNA for the CDR3: TGTGCCAGCAGTTTACGAGGGGGCCGGAAGACCCAGTACTTC.

The chain links TRBV4-1 to TRBJ2-7; TRBD1 or TRBD2 may be the D gene (6 bases each). The CDR3 consists of 16 residues. V lost 3 bases to trimming and J lost 3 bases, with 18 bases between them. Germline values: CDR1 MGHRA, CDR2 YSYEKL. The CDR3 is CASSQGSRGVGYEQYF. The CDR3 DNA reads as TGCGCCAGCAGCCAGGGAAGTAGGGGGGTAGGCTACGAGCAGTACTTC.

This chain joins TRBV30 and TRBJ2-2; D is ambiguous. The CDR3 totals 13 residues. Germline CDR1 is GTSNPN and CDR2 is SVGIG (reference sequence). With 5 bases removed from V and 1 base from J, the gap between germline ends came to 8 bases. The CDR3 loop reads CAWAPGNTGELFF. The CDR3 nucleotides are TGTGCCTGGGCCCCAGGGAACACCGGGGAGCTGTTTTTT.

This chain connects TRBV6-2 or TRBV6-3 to TRBJ2-3; D is perhaps TRBD2 (6 bases). The CDR3 loop spans 17 amino acids. Per germline, CDR1 MNHEY and CDR2 SVGEGT. V was trimmed by 4 bases and J by 5 bases, leaving 22 bases between them. The CDR3 DNA follows: TGTGCCAGCAGTTCGTCTCTTAGCGGCCCCCTGGAAGATACGCAGTATTTT. This translates into CASSSSLSGPLEDTQYF.

The chain is built from TRBV5-1 and TRBJ1-1; D call uncertain. Per germline, CDR1 SGHRS and CDR2 YFSETQ. Between the trimmed V and J ends, which lost 2 bases and 4 bases, there was a span of 12 bases. This CDR3 spans 14 amino acids. The CDR3 DNA sequence: TGCGCCAGCAGCTTTTCTACAGCGGTCACTGAAGCTTTCTTT. It specifies CASSFSTAVTEAFF.

The chain carries TRBV9 and TRBJ1-3; D is unresolved. This CDR3 region has 13 residues. V was clipped by 0 bases and J by 3 bases, with 4 bases between them. The germline V gene has CDR1 SGDLS and CDR2 YYNGEE. This chain's CDR3 is CASSVENGNTIYF. The CDR3 bases are TGTGCCAGCAGCGTAGAAAATGGAAACACCATATATTTT. The whole variable domain, filled in from reference TRBV9 and TRBJ1-3, reads DSGVTQTPKHLITATGQRVTLRCSPRSGDLSVYWYQQSLDQGLQFLIQYYNGEERAKGNILERFSAQQFPDLHSELNLSSLELGDSALYFCASSVENGNTIYFGEGSWLTVV.

The genes are TRBV6-5 and TRBJ1-1; no reliable D call. CDR1 and CDR2 (germline): MNHEY, SVGAGI. The CDR3 is 14 amino acids. Trimming cost V 6 bases and J 6 bases, with 17 bases left between them. CDR3 region: CASRARVAGAEAFF. The CDR3 nucleotides read TGTGCCAGCAGGGCTAGGGTGGCTGGGGCTGAAGCTTTCTTT.

The chain couples TRBV27 to TRBJ2-7; TRBD2 matches at 7 bases. With V trimmed by 7 bases and J by 3 bases, 12 bases remained unmatched. This CDR3 spans 15 amino acids. CDR1 MNHEY and CDR2 SMNVEV come from the germline V gene (reference sequence). In DNA, the CDR3 is TGTGCCAGCAACGTAGGGTCTAGCGGAAGCTACGAGCAGTACTTC. Protein: CASNVGSSGSYEQYF.

The V gene is TRBV9, the J gene TRBJ1-1; D gene uncertain. Looked up from germline, CDR1 is SGDLS and CDR2 is YYNGEE. Trimming pared 0 bases from V and 0 bases from J, leaving 9 bases between. This CDR3 comprises 15 residues. The CDR3 loop is CASSVAPQLNTEAFF. The CDR3 coding sequence is TGTGCCAGCAGCGTAGCCCCTCAGCTGAACACTGAAGCTTTCTTT.

The chain uses TRBV11-2 and TRBJ2-7, with D tentatively TRBD2 (5 bases). The germline V and J ends were trimmed by 5 bases and 3 bases, with 14 bases remaining between them. Germline assignment: CDR1 SGHAT and CDR2 FQNNGV. The CDR3 is made up of 14 amino acids. CDR3 residues: CASSQPGLLYEQYF. The CDR3 region has the DNA TGTGCCAGCAGCCAGCCCGGACTTCTCTACGAGCAGTACTTC.

The chain has TRBV12-3 or TRBV12-4 and TRBJ1-5, with no clear D. This CDR3 is 13 amino acids long. V was cut by 6 bases and J by 5 bases, with 11 bases left in between. The CDR3 DNA reads TGTGCCAGCAGCCGGGATTCTTATCAGCCCCAGCATTTT. Its translation: CASSRDSYQPQHF.

The chain employs TRBV18 and TRBJ2-2, with D perhaps matching TRBD2 (6 bases). This CDR3 is built from 16 residues. The V gene lost 6 bases and the J gene lost 0 bases, with 14 bases spanning the gap. Per the germline V gene, CDR1 is KGHSH and CDR2 is LQKENI. The CDR3, as DNA: TGTGCCAGCTCGCCAAGCGGGCAGGCGAACACCGGGGAGCTGTTTTTT. Translating gives CASSPSGQANTGELFF.

The chain is built from TRBV2 and TRBJ1-6, with 8 positions matching TRBD1. CDR1 is SNHLY and CDR2 is FYNNEI in the germline V gene. This CDR3 contains 15 residues. The J segment lost 7 bases and the V segment lost 6 bases, leaving 8 bases of the junction unmatched. The chain's CDR3 is CASRTNRGWNSPLHF. The CDR3 region has the DNA TGTGCCAGCAGAACTAACAGGGGGTGGAATTCACCCCTCCACTTT.